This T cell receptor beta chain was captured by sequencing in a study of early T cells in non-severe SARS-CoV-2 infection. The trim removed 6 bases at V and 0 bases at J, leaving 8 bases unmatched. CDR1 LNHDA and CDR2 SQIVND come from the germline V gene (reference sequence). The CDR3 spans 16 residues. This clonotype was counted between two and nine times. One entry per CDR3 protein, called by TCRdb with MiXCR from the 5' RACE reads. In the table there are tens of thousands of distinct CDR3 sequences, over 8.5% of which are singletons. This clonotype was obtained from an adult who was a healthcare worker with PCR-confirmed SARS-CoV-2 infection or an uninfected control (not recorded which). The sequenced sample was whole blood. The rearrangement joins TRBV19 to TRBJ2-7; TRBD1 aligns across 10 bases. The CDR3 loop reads CASRGTGDRASYEQYF. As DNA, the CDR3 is TGTGCCAGTAGAGGGACAGGGGACCGAGCCTCCTACGAGCAGTACTTC.